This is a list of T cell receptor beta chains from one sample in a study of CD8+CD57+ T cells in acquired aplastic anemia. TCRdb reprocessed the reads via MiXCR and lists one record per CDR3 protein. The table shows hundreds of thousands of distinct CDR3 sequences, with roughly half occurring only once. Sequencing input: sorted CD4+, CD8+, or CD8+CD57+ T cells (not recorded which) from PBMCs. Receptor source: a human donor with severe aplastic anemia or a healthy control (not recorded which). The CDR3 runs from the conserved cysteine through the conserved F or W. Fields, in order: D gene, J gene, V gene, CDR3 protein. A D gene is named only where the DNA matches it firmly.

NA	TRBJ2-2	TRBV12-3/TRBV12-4	CASRQTGELFF
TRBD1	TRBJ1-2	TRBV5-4	CASSLGSQGAYGYTF
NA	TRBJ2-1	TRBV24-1	CATSDGGVVYNEQFF
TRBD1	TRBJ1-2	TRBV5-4	CASSRLSGQGTFYGYTF
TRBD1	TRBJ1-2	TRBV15	CATSSTGVDYGYTF
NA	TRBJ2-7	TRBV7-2	CASSVGRSYEQYF
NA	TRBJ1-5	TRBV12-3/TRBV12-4	CASSLVGEAQPQHF
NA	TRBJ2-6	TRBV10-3	CAIKAGILSGANVLTF
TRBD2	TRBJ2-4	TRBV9	CASHHGRTSGGDVAKNIQYF
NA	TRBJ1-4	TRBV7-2	CASSLVLLSGNEKLFF
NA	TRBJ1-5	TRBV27	CASSLRGFQPQHF
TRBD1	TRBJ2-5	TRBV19	CASSLTTGLQETQYF
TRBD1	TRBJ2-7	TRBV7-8	CASSVGAGGTYEQYF
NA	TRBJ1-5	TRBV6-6	CASSLGAGWNQPQHF
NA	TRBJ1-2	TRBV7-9	CASRWSDYGYTF
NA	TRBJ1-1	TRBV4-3	CASSQGMGRNTEAFF
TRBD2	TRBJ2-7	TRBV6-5	CASRSSGRLEQYF
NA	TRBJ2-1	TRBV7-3	CASSYLAGGINEQFF
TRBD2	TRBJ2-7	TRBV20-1	CSAKTGTSGAVQYF
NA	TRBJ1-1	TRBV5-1	CASSLGYGAKQSEAFF
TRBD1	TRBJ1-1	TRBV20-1	CSARDPTGGLNTEAFF
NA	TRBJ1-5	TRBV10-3	CAISVDQGNQPQHF
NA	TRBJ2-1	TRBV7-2	CASSSMTRVDEQFF
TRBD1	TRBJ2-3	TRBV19	CASSEGQGAIPDTQYF
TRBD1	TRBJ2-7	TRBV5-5	CASSLGQGGSPYEQYF
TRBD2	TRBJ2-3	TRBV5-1	CASSPPTSGGGSTDTQYF
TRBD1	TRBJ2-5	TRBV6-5	CASSYGQGVWETQYF
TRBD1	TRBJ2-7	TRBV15	CATSSAPDRGGEQYF
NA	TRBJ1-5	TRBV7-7	CASSPGTGQPQHF
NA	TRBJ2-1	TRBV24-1	CATSDPWGVQFF
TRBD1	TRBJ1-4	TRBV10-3	CAISSGQNNEKLFF
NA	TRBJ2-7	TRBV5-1	CASSAYPRAYEQYF
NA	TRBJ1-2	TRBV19	CASSIRQGGDYGYTF
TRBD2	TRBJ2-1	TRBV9	CASSDPSGGEFF
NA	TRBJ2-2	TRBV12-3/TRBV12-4	CASSSGSRGAGELFF
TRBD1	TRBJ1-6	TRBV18	CASRQGLVESLHF
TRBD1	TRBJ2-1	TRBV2	CASSRQGAYNEQFF
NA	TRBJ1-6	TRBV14	CASSQDDVSPLHF
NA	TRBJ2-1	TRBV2	CASSLRSYNEQFF
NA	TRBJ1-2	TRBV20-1	CSARVRKNTGELVGYTF
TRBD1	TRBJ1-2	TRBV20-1	CSARASSGQATYGYTF
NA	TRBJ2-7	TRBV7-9	CASSLDSIGARNYEQYF
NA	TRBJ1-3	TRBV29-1	CSVALRDTIYF
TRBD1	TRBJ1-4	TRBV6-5	CASSWTGREKLFF
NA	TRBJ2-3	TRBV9	CASSVNLASRTDTQYF
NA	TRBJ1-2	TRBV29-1	CSVESGSDYGYTF
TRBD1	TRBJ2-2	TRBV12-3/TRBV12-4	CASTSGGTNTGELFF
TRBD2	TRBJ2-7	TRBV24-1	CATATSGRAYEQYF
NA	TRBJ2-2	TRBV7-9	CASSPLGAPVAGELFF